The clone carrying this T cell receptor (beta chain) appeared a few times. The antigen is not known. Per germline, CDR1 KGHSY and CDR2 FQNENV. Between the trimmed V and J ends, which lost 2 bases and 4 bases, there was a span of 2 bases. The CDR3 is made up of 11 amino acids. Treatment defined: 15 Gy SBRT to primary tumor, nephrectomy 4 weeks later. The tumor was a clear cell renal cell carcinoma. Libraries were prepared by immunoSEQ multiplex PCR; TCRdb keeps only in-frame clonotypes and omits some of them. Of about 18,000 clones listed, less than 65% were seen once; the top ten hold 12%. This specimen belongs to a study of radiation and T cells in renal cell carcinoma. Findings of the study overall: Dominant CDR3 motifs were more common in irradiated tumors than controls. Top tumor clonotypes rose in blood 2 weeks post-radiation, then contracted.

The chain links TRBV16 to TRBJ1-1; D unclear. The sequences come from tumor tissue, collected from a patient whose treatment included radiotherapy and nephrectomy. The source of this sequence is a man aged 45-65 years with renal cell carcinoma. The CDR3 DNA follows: TGTGCCAGCAGCCAAAGCACTGAAGCTTTCTTT. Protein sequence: CASSQSTEAFF.